Below are 24 T cell receptor beta chains sequenced from a single sample in a study of CD4+ T cells in melanoma. Some clones are missing from TCRdb's copy, which holds only in-frame ones; the method was immunoSEQ multiplex PCR. The table lists about 110,000 clones, roughly 90% of them singletons. What was sequenced was peripheral blood. The receptor source for this set is a human donor with melanoma.

The chain is built from TRBV5-1 and TRBJ2-2, with TRBD1 identical over 7 bases. This CDR3 is built from 14 residues. The germline gives CDR1 SGHRS, CDR2 YFSETQ. Trimming at V came to 3 bases and at J to 4 bases, leaving 3 bases not matched to a gene. CDR3 amino acids: CASSWDSPTGELFF. DNA for the CDR3: TGCGCCAGCAGCTGGGACAGTCCCACCGGGGAGCTGTTTTTT.

The chain combines TRBV14 with TRBJ2-2, with 10 bases fitting TRBD1. Germline V gene sequence: CDR1 SGHDN, CDR2 FVKESK. The J segment lost 3 bases and the V segment lost 4 bases, leaving 8 bases of the junction unmatched. The CDR3 length is 17 residues. The CDR3 is CASSRMAGTGDTGELFF. The CDR3 coding sequence is TGTGCCAGCAGCCGAATGGCCGGGACAGGGGACACCGGGGAGCTGTTTTTT. Based on the CDR3 plus reference TRBV14 and TRBJ2-2, the full variable domain is EAGVTQFPSHSVIEKGQTVTLRCDPISGHDNLYWYRRVMGKEIKFLLHFVKESKQDESGMPNNRFLAERTGGTYSTLKVQPAELEDSGVYFCASSRMAGTGDTGELFFGEGSRLTVL.

V and J are TRBV6-5 and TRBJ1-2, with 8 bases matching TRBD1. The junction had 8 bases not matched to a gene; V was cut back by 6 bases and J by 2 bases. The CDR3 consists of 15 residues. The V gene's germline CDR1 is MNHEY and CDR2 SVGAGI. CDR3 sequence (DNA): TGTGCCAGCAGGCCGACAGGGGAAGCAAACTATGGCTACACCTTC. It is translated as CASRPTGEANYGYTF.

The V gene is TRBV6-5, the J gene TRBJ2-1; 11 bases agree with TRBD2. V lost 4 bases, J lost 6 bases, and 5 bases stayed unmatched. The CDR3 has 15 residues. Germline V gives CDR1 MNHEY, CDR2 SVGAGI. The CDR3 DNA reads TGTGCCAGCAGTTTGACTAGCGGGGAATTCAATGAGCAGTTCTTC. It encodes CASSLTSGEFNEQFF.

The chain employs TRBV6-1 and TRBJ2-2, with a possible D match to TRBD1 (5 bases). The CDR3 covers 14 residues. With 6 bases removed from V and 5 bases from J, the gap between germline ends came to 13 bases. Looked up from germline, CDR1 is MNHNS and CDR2 is SASEGT. CDR3 in amino acids: CASRVAGMTGELFF. The DNA for the CDR3 is TGTGCCAGCAGAGTGGCAGGGATGACCGGGGAGCTGTTTTTT.

This rearrangement joins TRBV27 to TRBJ2-7; TRBD1 agrees at 8 bases. The J segment lost 3 bases and the V segment lost 6 bases, leaving 7 bases of the junction unmatched. In germline, CDR1 is MNHEY, CDR2 SMNVEV (reference sequence). CDR3 length: 14 amino acids. CDR3 loop: CASSSGQVLYEQYF. DNA of the CDR3: TGTGCCAGCAGCTCGGGACAGGTCCTCTACGAGCAGTACTTC.

The chain has TRBV7-2 and TRBJ2-3; 7 bases align to TRBD2. Germline V gene sequence: CDR1 SGHTA, CDR2 FQGNSA. J lost 6 bases, V lost 0 bases, and 3 bases had no gene match. The CDR3 is made up of 14 amino acids. CDR3 nucleotides: TGTGCCAGCAGCTTAGCTAGCGGGCTGGATACGCAGTATTTT. Translation gives CASSLASGLDTQYF.

The V gene is TRBV28, the J gene TRBJ1-1, with D hard to call. The CDR3 has 14 amino acids. The germline V and J ends were trimmed by 5 bases and 3 bases, with 13 bases remaining between them. Germline CDR1 MDHEN, CDR2 SYDVKM. The CDR3 region has the DNA TGTGCCAGCAGTCAACCGTATGGGGACACTGAAGCTTTCTTT. Amino acids: CASSQPYGDTEAFF.

CDR3 residues: CASSFRDRLNTEAFF. CDR3 DNA sequence: TGTGCCAGCAGCTTCCGGGACAGATTGAACACTGAAGCTTTCTTT. The chain has TRBV5-6 and TRBJ1-1; 7 nucleotides agree with TRBD1. Unmatched junction bases numbered 4, after V lost 2 bases and J lost 0 bases. The length of the CDR3 is 15 residues. In germline, CDR1 is SGHDT, CDR2 YYEEEE.

The rearrangement joins TRBV11-2 to TRBJ2-7; weak D call: TRBD2 (5 bases). The germline gives CDR1 SGHAT, CDR2 FQNNGV. Trimming left V 1 base short and J 9 bases short, with 13 bases between. The CDR3 is 13 amino acids. CDR3 region: CASSLGERSGQYF. Written as DNA, the CDR3 is TGTGCCAGCAGCTTAGGGGAGCGGTCAGGGCAGTACTTC.

The chain employs TRBV6-1 and TRBJ2-1; D possibly corresponds to TRBD1 (6 bases). The germline V gene has CDR1 MNHNS and CDR2 SASEGT. This CDR3 spans 15 amino acids. The V end was cut by 5 bases, the J end by 0 bases, with 11 bases between. CDR3 nucleotide sequence: TGTGCCAGCAGTAATACAGGGACCTCCTACAATGAGCAGTTCTTC. It is translated as CASSNTGTSYNEQFF.

V gene TRBV4-1 combines with J gene TRBJ2-3; D gene unclear. V was trimmed by 0 bases and J by 6 bases, leaving 16 bases between them. Germline values: CDR1 MGHRA, CDR2 YSYEKL. The CDR3 sequence is 16 residues long. The CDR3 loop is CASSQDLGIKGDTQYF. The CDR3 coding sequence is TGCGCCAGCAGCCAAGATCTTGGGATCAAGGGCGATACGCAGTATTTT.

This chain links TRBV5-1 with TRBJ2-5, with a tentative D call TRBD1 (5 bases). Germline V lookup: CDR1 SGHRS, CDR2 YFSETQ. Trimming took off 4 bases at V and 2 bases at J, with 9 bases between the two ends. The CDR3 is made up of 13 amino acids. The CDR3 bases are TGCGCCAGCAGCGCCAGGGTACAAGAGACCCAGTACTTC. Residues: CASSARVQETQYF.

V and J are TRBV28 and TRBJ2-4; 9 nucleotides match TRBD1. Germline CDR1 reads MDHEN; CDR2 reads SYDVKM. The CDR3 loop spans 16 amino acids. V was clipped by 6 bases and J by 0 bases; unmatched bases: 6. This chain's CDR3 is CASSIPGQGAKNIQYF. As DNA, the CDR3 is TGTGCCAGCAGCATTCCGGGACAGGGAGCCAAAAACATTCAGTACTTC.

This clone was detected only a few times. The chain links TRBV4-1 to TRBJ1-3, with 10 positions matching TRBD1. Germline V CDR1 and CDR2: MGHRA, YSYEKL. With V trimmed by 4 bases and J by 8 bases, 5 bases remained unmatched. This CDR3 comprises 14 residues. In DNA, the CDR3 is TGCGCCAGCAGCCTGACAGGGGGCCGGGACACCATATATTTT. Its translation is CASSLTGGRDTIYF.

The rearrangement joins TRBV27 to TRBJ2-1, with TRBD2 as a possible D gene (6 bases). Germline loops: CDR1 MNHEY, CDR2 SMNVEV (reference sequence). V was clipped by 4 bases and J by 4 bases, with 11 bases between them. The CDR3 is 14 amino acids. CDR3 amino acids: CASSSRESYNEQFF. The CDR3 nucleotides are TGTGCCAGCAGTTCACGGGAGAGTTACAATGAGCAGTTCTTC.

This chain uses TRBV4-1 with TRBJ2-3; tentative D call: TRBD1 (6 bases). CDR1 is MGHRA, CDR2 YSYEKL, per germline. Trimming cost V 3 bases and J 4 bases, with 14 bases left between them. The CDR3 has 15 residues. CDR3 DNA: TGCGCCAGCAGCCATAGGGGGATGGAGGCAGATACGCAGTATTTT. Translation gives CASSHRGMEADTQYF.

DNA of the CDR3: TGTGCCAGCAGCTTGACAAACTACAATGAGCAGTTCTTC. It specifies CASSLTNYNEQFF. This chain links TRBV7-6 with TRBJ2-1; D not resolved. Per germline, CDR1 SGHVS and CDR2 FNYEAQ. V was trimmed by 3 bases and J by 3 bases, leaving 6 bases between them. The CDR3 spans 13 residues.

V gene TRBV5-4 combines with J gene TRBJ2-7; the D call may be TRBD1 or TRBD2 (6 bases each). CDR1 SGHNT and CDR2 YYREEE come from the germline V gene (reference sequence). The CDR3 loop spans 14 amino acids. Trimming pared 4 bases from V and 6 bases from J, leaving 17 bases between. The CDR3 spells CASSETNGGGEQYF. The CDR3 region has the DNA TGTGCCAGCAGCGAAACCAACGGGGGCGGCGAGCAGTACTTC.

The CDR3 spells CASSLGSGQYNEQFF. The DNA for the CDR3 is TGTGCCAGCAGCCTAGGGTCTGGACAGTACAATGAGCAGTTCTTC. The chain carries TRBV7-7 and TRBJ2-1, with D possibly being TRBD1 (6 bases). This CDR3 has 15 amino acids. Looked up from germline, CDR1 is SSHAT and CDR2 is FNYEAQ (reference sequence). The V end lost 5 bases, the J end lost 4 bases, and 15 bases lay between the germline ends.

The V gene is TRBV7-3, the J gene TRBJ2-3; D call uncertain. Germline CDR1 and CDR2: SGHTA and FQGTGA. Trimming took 1 base from V and 2 from J, leaving 10 bases between them. This CDR3 is built from 15 residues. The CDR3, as DNA: TGTGCCAGCAGCTTAAGAAGCCAGTTCACAGATACGCAGTATTTT. Translating gives CASSLRSQFTDTQYF. Based on the CDR3 plus reference TRBV7-3 and TRBJ2-3, the full variable domain is GAGVSQTPSNKVTEKGKYVELRCDPISGHTALYWYRQSLGQGPEFLIYFQGTGAADDSGLPNDRFFAVRPEGSVSTLKIQRTERGDSAVYLCASSLRSQFTDTQYFGPGTRLTVL.

The chain has TRBV15 and TRBJ2-3, with 10 bases lining up with TRBD2. CDR3 length: 15 residues. Germline V CDR1 and CDR2: LNHNV, YYDKDF (reference sequence). Trimming cost V 3 bases and J 2 bases; bases outside gene matches: 2. The CDR3 spells CATSSGTSVTDTQYF. As DNA, the CDR3 is TGTGCCACCAGCAGCGGGACTAGCGTCACAGATACGCAGTATTTT.

The chain uses TRBV4-3 and TRBJ2-7; 7 nucleotides line up with TRBD1. In germline, CDR1 is LGHNA, CDR2 YSLEER. Trimming removed 0 bases from V and 4 bases from J; junction bases left unmatched: 9. The CDR3 has 16 residues. The CDR3 bases are TGCGCCAGCAGCCAAGATTTCGGGACAGCTTTTTACGAGCAGTACTTC. Protein sequence: CASSQDFGTAFYEQYF.

This rearrangement joins TRBV5-1 to TRBJ2-6, with D unresolved. Germline CDR1 SGHRS, CDR2 YFSETQ. V lost 4 bases and J 0 bases, leaving 5 bases between the germline ends. This CDR3 is 14 amino acids long. CDR3: CASSQSSGANVLTF. CDR3 in DNA: TGCGCCAGCAGCCAAAGCTCTGGGGCCAACGTCCTGACTTTC.